A selection of T cell receptor beta chains follows, all from one sample in a study of blood T cells in healthy people across ages. MiXCR was run by TCRdb on the 5' RACE reads, yielding one entry per CDR3 protein. The sample records about 1,500,000 distinct CDR3 sequences, about 28% being singletons. Sample: blood. These receptor sequences come from a woman in her 30s in good health. Each CDR3 is given without its conserved first and last residue. The D gene is left open where the match is weak.

V gene	D gene	CDR3 length	CDR3 protein
TRBV5-6	.	10	ASTTKGETQY
TRBV7-2	.	10	ASSFRGLAAF
TRBV5-1	TRBD2	13	ASSFPGLELDEQY
TRBV5-1	.	13	ASSLGSDGDSPLH
TRBV12-3/TRBV12-4	TRBD1	13	ASSLGEGANQPQH
TRBV20-1	.	13	SASYGVDSNQPQH
TRBV12-5	.	12	ASGLGHRDGEQF
TRBV27	.	12	ASSFRQGYTEAF
TRBV2	.	11	ASSEAIRQPQH
TRBV2	.	13	ASRAGTSNTGELF
TRBV2	TRBD2	11	AYRRGGYNEQF
TRBV28	TRBD1	13	ASSLGDREANVLT
TRBV13	.	12	ASSLGLRNNEQF
TRBV5-1	.	10	ASSLDSQGYT
TRBV6-2/TRBV6-3	TRBD2	16	ASTTSGSAKSSYDEQF
TRBV20-1	.	12	SARPSSYNSPLH
TRBV28	TRBD1	10	ASSQRDRQQF
TRBV18	TRBD2	14	ASSPGKGLNTGELF
TRBV12-3/TRBV12-4	TRBD2	18	ASSFTLGTSGGDNTYEQY
TRBV12-3/TRBV12-4	.	15	ASSFGTLFSSYNEQY
TRBV7-9	TRBD1	14	ASSLPRGQGSYEQY
TRBV5-1	.	11	ASSAQGTDTQY
TRBV7-2	.	16	ASSLALERRAPKGGYT
TRBV5-1	.	13	ASGLRGGSVYEQY
TRBV7-2	TRBD1	11	ASSQGTGPSAF
TRBV11-3	TRBD2	16	ASSSSGTSGGAGNEQF
TRBV28	.	13	ASRDRVANTGELF
TRBV11-3	TRBD1	14	ASSLRGRQGDNEQF
TRBV20-1	.	9	SARDGREQY
TRBV18	TRBD2	13	ASSPGLAGVDEQY
TRBV7-9	.	15	ASSHRDNSRENEKLF